This TCR beta chain came from a study of blood T cell repertoires in COVID-19. Study-level background: Acute and convalescent COVID-19 samples came from the United States, Italy and Spain. T cells, B-cell-depleted T cells, or PBMCs supplied cDNA or gDNA.

This clone showed up just a few times. Germline V gives CDR1 SEHNR, CDR2 FQNEAQ (reference sequence). This CDR3 contains 15 residues. The trim removed 0 bases at V and 11 bases at J, leaving 5 bases unmatched. In the original workflow: Amplification from reference gene primers served as the basis for estimated nucleated cell counts. Repertoires were generated with immunoSEQ multiplex PCR, while TCRdb's copy carries only in-frame clones and drops some. That table gives V, J and clone size, and the DNA gave D and trimming. The sample has about 99,000 clones, around nine tenths seen once; the top ten hold 17%.

This sequence joins TRBV7-9 and TRBJ1-6, with 9 bases lining up with TRBD1. The sequence came from a woman aged 80 or over in a cohort sampled during active COVID-19. Sequencing was carried out using peripheral blood. The CDR3, as DNA: TGTGCCAGCAGCTTAGCGGGGACAGGGACCCCACCCCTCCACTTT. It encodes CASSLAGTGTPPLHF.